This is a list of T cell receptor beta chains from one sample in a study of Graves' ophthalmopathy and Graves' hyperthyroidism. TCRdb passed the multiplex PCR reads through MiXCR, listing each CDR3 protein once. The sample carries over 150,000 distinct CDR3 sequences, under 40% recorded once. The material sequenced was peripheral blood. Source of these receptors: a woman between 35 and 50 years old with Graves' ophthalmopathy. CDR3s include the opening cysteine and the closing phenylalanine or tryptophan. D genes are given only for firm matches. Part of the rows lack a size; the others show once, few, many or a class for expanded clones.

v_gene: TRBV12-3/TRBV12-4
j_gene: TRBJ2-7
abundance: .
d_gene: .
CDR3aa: CASRHGAGYEQYF
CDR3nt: TGTGCCAGCCGTCATGGGGCTGGCTACGAGCAGTACTTC

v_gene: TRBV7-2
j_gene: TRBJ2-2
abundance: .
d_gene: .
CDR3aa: CASRTWVGGELFF
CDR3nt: TGTGCCAGCAGGACTTGGGTCGGCGGGGAGCTGTTTTTT

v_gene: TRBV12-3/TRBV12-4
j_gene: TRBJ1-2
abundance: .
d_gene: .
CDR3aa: CASSLDHGRGYTF
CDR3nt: TGTGCCAGCAGTTTAGACCACGGGAGGGGCTACACCTTC

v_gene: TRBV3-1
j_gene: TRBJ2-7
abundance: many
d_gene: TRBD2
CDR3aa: CASSRLAGGLSYEQYF
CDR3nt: TGTGCCAGCAGCCGACTAGCGGGGGGGCTGTCGTACGAGCAGTACTTC

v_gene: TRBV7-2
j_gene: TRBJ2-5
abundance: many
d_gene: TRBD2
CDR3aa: CASSLRASGGEGETQYF
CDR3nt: TGTGCCAGCAGCTTAAGGGCTAGCGGGGGGGAGGGGGAGACCCAGTACTTC

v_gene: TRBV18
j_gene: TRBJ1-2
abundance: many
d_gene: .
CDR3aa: CASSPPRVDGYTF
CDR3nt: TGTGCCAGCTCACCACCCAGAGTTGATGGCTACACCTTC

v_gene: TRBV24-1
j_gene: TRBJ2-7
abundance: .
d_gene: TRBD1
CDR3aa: CATSDPGQSGSYEQYF
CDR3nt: TGTGCCACCAGTGACCCGGGACAGTCTGGATCCTACGAGCAGTACTTC

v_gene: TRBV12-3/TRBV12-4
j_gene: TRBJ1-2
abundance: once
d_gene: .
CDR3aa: CASSQGYDGYTF
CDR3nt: TGTGCCAGCAGTCAGGGGTATGATGGCTACACCTTC

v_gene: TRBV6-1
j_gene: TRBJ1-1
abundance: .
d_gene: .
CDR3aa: CASSQDGMNTEAFF
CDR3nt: TGTGCCAGCAGTCAGGACGGCATGAACACTGAAGCTTTCTTT

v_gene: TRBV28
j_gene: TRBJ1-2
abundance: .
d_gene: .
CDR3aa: CASTTGYSYGYTF
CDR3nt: TGTGCCAGCACCACAGGATACAGCTATGGCTACACCTTC

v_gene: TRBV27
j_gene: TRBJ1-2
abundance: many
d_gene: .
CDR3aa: CASSLNTGTGGYTF
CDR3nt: TGTGCCAGCAGTTTAAATACAGGGACGGGCGGCTACACCTTC

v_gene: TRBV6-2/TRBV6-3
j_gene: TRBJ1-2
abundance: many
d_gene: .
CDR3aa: CASSYRTLYGYTF
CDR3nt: TGTGCCAGCAGTTACCGGACACTCTATGGCTACACCTTC

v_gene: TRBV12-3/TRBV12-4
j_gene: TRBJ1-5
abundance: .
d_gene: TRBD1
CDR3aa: CASSARYRGSNQPQHF
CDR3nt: TGTGCCAGCAGTGCCAGATACAGGGGTTCTAATCAGCCCCAGCATTTT

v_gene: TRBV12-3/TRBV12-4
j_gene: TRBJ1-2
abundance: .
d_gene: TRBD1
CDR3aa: CASSPGQVSPYTF
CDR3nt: TGTGCCAGCAGCCCCGGACAGGTTTCTCCCTACACCTTC

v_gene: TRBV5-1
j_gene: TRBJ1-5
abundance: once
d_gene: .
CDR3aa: CASSLDPNQPQHF
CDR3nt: TGCGCCAGCAGCTTGGACCCCAATCAGCCCCAGCATTTT

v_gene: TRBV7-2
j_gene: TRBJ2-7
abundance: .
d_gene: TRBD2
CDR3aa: CASSQAGGFHEQYF
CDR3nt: TGTGCCAGCAGCCAAGCGGGAGGGTTCCACGAGCAGTACTTC

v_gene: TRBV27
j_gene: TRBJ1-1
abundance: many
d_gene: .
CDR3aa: CASSSALNTEAFF
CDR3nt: TGTGCCAGCAGTTCCGCACTGAACACTGAAGCTTTCTTT

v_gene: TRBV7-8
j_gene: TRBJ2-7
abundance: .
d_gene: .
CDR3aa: CASTMTASRSSYEQYF
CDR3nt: TGTGCCAGCACCATGACTGCCTCCCGAAGCTCCTACGAGCAGTACTTC

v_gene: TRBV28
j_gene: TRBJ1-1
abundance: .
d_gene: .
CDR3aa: CASSFGRTEAFF
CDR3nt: TGTGCCAGCAGTTTCGGGCGCACTGAAGCTTTCTTT

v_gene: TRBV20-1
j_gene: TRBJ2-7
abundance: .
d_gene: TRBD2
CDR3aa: CSASRGTSGMDEQYF
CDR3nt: TGCAGTGCTAGTCGTGGAACTAGCGGTATGGACGAGCAGTACTTC

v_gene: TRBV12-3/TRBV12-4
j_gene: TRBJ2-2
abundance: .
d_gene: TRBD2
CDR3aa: CASSLSGSTGELFF
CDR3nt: TGTGCCAGCAGTTTGAGCGGGAGCACCGGGGAGCTGTTTTTT

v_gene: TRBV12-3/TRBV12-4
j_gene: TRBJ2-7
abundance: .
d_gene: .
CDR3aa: CASSLDPRTYEQYF
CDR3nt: TGTGCCAGCAGCCTGGACCCAAGGACCTACGAGCAGTACTTC

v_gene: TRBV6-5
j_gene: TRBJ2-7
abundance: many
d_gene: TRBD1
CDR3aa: CASSPGQGGEQYF
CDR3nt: TGTGCCAGCAGCCCGGGACAGGGTGGCGAGCAGTACTTC

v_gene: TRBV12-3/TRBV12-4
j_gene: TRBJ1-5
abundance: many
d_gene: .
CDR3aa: CASSPSRGRGNQPQHF
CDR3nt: TGTGCCAGCTCCCCCAGTCGCGGGAGGGGCAATCAGCCCCAGCATTTT

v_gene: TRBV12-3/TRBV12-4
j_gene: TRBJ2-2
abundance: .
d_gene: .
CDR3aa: CASLAPGGELFF
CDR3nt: TGTGCCAGCCTCGCCCCGGGGGGGGAGCTGTTTTTT

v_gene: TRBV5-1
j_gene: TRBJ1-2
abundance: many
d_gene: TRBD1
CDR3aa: CASSARQGIDGYTF
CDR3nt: TGCGCCAGCAGCGCCAGACAGGGGATAGATGGCTACACCTTC

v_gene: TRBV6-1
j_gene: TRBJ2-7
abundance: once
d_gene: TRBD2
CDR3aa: CASSEYWTSGMTYEQYF
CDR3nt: TGTGCCAGCAGTGAATATTGGACTAGCGGGATGACCTACGAGCAGTACTTC

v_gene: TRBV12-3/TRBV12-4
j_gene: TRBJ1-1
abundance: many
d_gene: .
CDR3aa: CASSLPDLGHLSFTRTEAFF
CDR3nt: TGTGCCAGCAGTTTACCCGACCTGGGACACCTTAGTTTTACGAGGACTGAAGCTTTCTTT

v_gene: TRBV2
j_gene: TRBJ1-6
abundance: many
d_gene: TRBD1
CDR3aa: CASSAGTGVPYNSPLHF
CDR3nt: TGTGCCAGCAGCGCCGGGACAGGAGTCCCCTATAATTCACCCCTCCACTTT

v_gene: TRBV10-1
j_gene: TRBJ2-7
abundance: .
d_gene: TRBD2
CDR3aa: CASSDGGRANEQYF
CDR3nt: TGCGCCAGCAGTGACGGCGGGAGGGCCAACGAGCAGTACTTC

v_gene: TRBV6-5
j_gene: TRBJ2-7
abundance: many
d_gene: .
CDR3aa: CASSYREGPEQYF
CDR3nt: TGTGCCAGCAGTTACCGTGAGGGTCCGGAGCAGTACTTC

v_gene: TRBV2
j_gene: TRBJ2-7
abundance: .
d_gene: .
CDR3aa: CASSEGTDVPYEQYF
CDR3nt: TGTGCCAGCAGTGAAGGGACGGACGTCCCCTACGAGCAGTACTTC

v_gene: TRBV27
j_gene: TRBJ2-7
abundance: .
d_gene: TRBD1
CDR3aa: CASSLSTPGQVPYEQYF
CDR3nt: TGTGCCAGCAGTTTATCGACACCGGGACAGGTCCCCTACGAGCAGTACTTC

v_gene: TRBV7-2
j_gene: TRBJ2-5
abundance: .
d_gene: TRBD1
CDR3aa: CASSAQSGQGQETQYF
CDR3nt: TGTGCCAGCAGCGCCCAATCGGGACAGGGCCAAGAGACCCAGTACTTC

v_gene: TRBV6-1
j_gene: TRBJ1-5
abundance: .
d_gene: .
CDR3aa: CASSEAFPPEPQHF
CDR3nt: TGTGCCAGCAGTGAAGCGTTTCCTCCGGAGCCCCAGCATTTT

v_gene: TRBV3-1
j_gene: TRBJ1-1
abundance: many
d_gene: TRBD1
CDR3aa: CASSHGQGSAEAFF
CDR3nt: TGTGCCAGCAGCCACGGACAGGGGAGCGCTGAAGCTTTCTTT

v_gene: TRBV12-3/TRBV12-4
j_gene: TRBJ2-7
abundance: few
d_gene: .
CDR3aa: CASSLSFYEQYF
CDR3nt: TGTGCCAGCTCTCTCAGTTTCTACGAGCAGTACTTC

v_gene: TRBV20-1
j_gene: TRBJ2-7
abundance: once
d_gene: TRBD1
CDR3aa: CSARDQGVGYF
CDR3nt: TGCAGTGCTAGAGATCAGGGGGTTGGGTACTTC

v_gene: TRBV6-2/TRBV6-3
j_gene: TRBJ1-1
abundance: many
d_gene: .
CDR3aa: CASSYSSQVNRMNTEAFF
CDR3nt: TGTGCCAGCAGTTACTCGAGCCAGGTTAACCGCATGAACACTGAAGCTTTCTTT

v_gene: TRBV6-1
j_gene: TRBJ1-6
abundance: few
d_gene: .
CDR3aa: CASTPTESSYNSPLHF
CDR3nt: TGTGCCAGCACCCCGACAGAGAGCTCCTATAATTCACCCCTCCACTTT

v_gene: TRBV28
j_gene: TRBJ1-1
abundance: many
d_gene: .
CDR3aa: CASSPRGTNTEAFF
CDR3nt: TGTGCCAGCAGTCCGAGGGGGACAAACACTGAAGCTTTCTTT

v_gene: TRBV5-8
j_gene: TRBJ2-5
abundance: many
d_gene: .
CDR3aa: CASRSFRGSEQETQYF
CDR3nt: TGTGCCAGCAGATCCTTCCGGGGCTCCGAACAAGAGACCCAGTACTTC

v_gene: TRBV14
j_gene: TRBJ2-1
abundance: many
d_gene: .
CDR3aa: CASSQDSLRGANEQFF
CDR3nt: TGTGCCAGCAGCCAAGATTCCCTCAGGGGGGCTAATGAGCAGTTCTTC

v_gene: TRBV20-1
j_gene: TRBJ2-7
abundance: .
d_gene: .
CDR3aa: CSARRQDYEQYF
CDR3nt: TGCAGTGCTAGACGGCAGGACTACGAGCAGTACTTC

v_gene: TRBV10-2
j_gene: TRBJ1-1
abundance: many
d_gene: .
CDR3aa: CASSEGLVPGGTEAFF
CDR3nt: TGCGCCAGCAGTGAGGGGTTGGTCCCGGGGGGCACTGAAGCTTTCTTT

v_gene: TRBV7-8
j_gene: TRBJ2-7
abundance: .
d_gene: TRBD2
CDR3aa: CASSPILAGESEQYF
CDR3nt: TGTGCCAGCAGCCCTATACTAGCGGGAGAGAGCGAGCAGTACTTC